This T cell receptor beta chain stems from a study of OX40 agonist ivuxolimab in advanced cancers. Study details: Ivuxolimab was delivered to patients intravenously every 2 weeks at doses spanning 0.01 to 10 mg/kg.

Using immunoSEQ multiplex PCR, the repertoire was profiled, and TCRdb retains in-frame clones only, with some absent. The sample includes approximately 69,000 clones, 88% of them seen just once. The input for sequencing was CD4+ or CD8+ T cells sorted from blood, taken in a trial of the OX40 agonist ivuxolimab. This TCR derives from an adult with an advanced solid tumor such as melanoma, head and neck, liver or kidney cancer.

This chain's CDR3 is CAISGTGREKLFF. DNA of the CDR3: TGTGCCATATCCGGGACAGGAAGAGAAAAACTGTTTTTT. The rearrangement uses TRBV7-9 and TRBJ1-4; 8 nucleotides agree with TRBD1. CDR3 size: 13 residues. With V trimmed by 10 bases and J by 8 bases, 9 bases remained unmatched. Germline V lookup: CDR1 SEHNR, CDR2 FQNEAQ (reference sequence).